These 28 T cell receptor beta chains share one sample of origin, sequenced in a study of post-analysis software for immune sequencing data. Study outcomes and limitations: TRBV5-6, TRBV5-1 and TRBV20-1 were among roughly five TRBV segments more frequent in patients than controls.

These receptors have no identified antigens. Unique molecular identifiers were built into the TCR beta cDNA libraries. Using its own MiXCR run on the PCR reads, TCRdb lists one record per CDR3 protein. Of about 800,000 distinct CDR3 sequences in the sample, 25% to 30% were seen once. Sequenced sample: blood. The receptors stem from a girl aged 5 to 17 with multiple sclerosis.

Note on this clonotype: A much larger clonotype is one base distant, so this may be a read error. The CDR3 loop reads CSVELSRASGYGQYF. DNA for the CDR3: TGCAGCGTTGAATTATCCAGGGCGTCAGGCTACGGGCAGTACTTC. The rearrangement joins TRBV29-1 to TRBJ2-7; a weak D match, TRBD1 (5 bases). Germline CDR1 SQVTM, CDR2 ANQGSEA. CDR3 length: 15 amino acids.

CDR3 residues: CASSPGGPSPQHF. In nucleotides, the CDR3 is TGTGCCAGCTCACCGGGAGGCCCGTCGCCCCAGCATTTT. The chain joins TRBV18 to TRBJ1-5; D not certain. This CDR3 region has 13 residues. V shed 3 bases and J shed 9 bases, with 12 bases lying between them. CDR1 is KGHSH, CDR2 LQKENI, per germline.

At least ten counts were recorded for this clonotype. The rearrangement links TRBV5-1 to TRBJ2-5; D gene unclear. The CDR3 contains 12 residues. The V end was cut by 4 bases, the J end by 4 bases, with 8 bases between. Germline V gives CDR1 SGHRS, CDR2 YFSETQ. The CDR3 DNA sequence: TGCGCCAGCAGCCCAGGTTCAGAGACCCAGTACTTC. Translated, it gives CASSPGSETQYF.

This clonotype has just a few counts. The CDR3 DNA sequence: TGTGCCAGCAGCCAAGGGACAGGGCGCCAAGGTTTTGGCTACACCTTC. Amino acid sequence: CASSQGTGRQGFGYTF. The rearrangement links TRBV13 to TRBJ1-2, with 9 bases fitting TRBD1. After removal of 5 bases from V and 7 bases from J, the junction contained 14 bases not matched to a gene. CDR3 size: 16 residues. CDR1 PRHDT and CDR2 FYEKMQ come from the germline V gene (reference sequence). Using reference TRBV13 and TRBJ1-2 for the parts outside the CDR3, the full variable domain is AAGVIQSPRHLIKEKRETATLKCYPIPRHDTVYWYQQGPGQDPQFLISFYEKMQSDKGSIPDRFSAQQFSDYHSELNMSSLELGDSALYFCASSQGTGRQGFGYTFGSGTRLTVV.

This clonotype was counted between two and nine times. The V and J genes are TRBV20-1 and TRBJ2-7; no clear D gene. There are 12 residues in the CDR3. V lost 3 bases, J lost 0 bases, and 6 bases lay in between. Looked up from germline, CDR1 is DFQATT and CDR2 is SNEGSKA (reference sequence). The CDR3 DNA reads TGCAGTGCTAGCGGGCTCTCCTACGAGCAGTACTTC. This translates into CSASGLSYEQYF.

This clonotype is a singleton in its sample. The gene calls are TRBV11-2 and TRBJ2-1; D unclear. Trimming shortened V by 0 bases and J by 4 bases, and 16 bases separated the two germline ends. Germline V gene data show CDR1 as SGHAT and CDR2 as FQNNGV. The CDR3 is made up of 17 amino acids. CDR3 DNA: TGTGCCAGCAGCTTAGATCGCCTAGATCGGTCGTACAATGAGCAGTTCTTC. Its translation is CASSLDRLDRSYNEQFF.

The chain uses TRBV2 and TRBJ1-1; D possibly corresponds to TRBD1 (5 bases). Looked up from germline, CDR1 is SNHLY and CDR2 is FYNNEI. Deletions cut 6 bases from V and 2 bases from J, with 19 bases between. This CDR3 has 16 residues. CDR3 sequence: CASRGVGRQTNTEAFF. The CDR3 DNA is TGTGCCAGCAGGGGTGTCGGGCGACAGACTAACACTGAAGCTTTCTTT.

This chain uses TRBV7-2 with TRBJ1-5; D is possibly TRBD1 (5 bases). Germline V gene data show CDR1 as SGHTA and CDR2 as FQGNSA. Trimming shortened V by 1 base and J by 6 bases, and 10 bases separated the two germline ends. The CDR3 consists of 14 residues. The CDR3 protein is CASSLGSGGQPQHF. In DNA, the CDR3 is TGTGCCAGCAGCTTAGGGTCTGGGGGTCAGCCCCAGCATTTT.

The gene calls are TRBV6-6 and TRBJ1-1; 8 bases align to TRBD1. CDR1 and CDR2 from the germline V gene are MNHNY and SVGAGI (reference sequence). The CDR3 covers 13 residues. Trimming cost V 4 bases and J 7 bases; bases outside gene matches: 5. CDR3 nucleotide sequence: TGTGCCAGCAGTTCGACAGGGGCGGGTGAAGCTTTCTTT. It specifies CASSSTGAGEAFF.

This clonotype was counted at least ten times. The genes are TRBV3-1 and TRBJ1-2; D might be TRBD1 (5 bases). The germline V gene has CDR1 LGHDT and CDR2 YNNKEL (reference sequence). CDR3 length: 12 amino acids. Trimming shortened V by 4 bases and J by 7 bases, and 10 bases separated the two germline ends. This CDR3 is CASSLHQGGYTF. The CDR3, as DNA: TGTGCCAGCAGCCTACACCAGGGTGGCTACACCTTC. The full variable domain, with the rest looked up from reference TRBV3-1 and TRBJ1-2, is DTAVSQTPKYLVTQMGNDKSIKCEQNLGHDTMYWYKQDSKKFLKIMFSYNNKELIINETVPNRFSPKSPDKAHLNLHINSLELGDSAVYFCASSLHQGGYTFGSGTRLTVV.

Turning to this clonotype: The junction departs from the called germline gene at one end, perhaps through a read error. The CDR3 loop reads CTSSLERARTYEQYF. The CDR3 coding sequence is TGTACCAGCAGCTTGGAAAGGGCCAGAACCTACGAGCAGTACTTC. This chain uses TRBV5-5 with TRBJ2-4, with D unresolved. Judging by the DNA end, TRBJ2-7 fits better; the J call may be wrong. CDR3 length: 15 amino acids. The V gene's germline CDR1 is SGHKS and CDR2 YYEKEE (reference sequence).

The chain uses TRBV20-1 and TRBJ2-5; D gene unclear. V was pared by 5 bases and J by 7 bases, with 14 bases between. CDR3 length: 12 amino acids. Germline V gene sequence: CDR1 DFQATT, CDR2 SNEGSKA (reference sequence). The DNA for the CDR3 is TGCAGTGCTCGCCGACATTTCGGGACCCAGTACTTC. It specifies CSARRHFGTQYF.

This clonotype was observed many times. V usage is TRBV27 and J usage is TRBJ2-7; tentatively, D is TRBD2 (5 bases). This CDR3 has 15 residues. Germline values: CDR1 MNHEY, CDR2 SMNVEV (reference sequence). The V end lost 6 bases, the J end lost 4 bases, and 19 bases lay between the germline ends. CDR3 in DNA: TGTGCCAGCAGCCCTCCGGGAAGGGCATTGTACGAGCAGTACTTC. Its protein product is CASSPPGRALYEQYF.

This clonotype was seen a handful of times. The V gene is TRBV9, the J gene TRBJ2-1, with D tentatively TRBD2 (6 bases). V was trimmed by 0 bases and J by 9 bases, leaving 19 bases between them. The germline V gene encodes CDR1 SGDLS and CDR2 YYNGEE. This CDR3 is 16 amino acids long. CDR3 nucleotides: TGTGCCAGCAGCGTAGGGGGCGGGAATGGCTTTGGTGAGCAGTTCTTC. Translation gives CASSVGGGNGFGEQFF.

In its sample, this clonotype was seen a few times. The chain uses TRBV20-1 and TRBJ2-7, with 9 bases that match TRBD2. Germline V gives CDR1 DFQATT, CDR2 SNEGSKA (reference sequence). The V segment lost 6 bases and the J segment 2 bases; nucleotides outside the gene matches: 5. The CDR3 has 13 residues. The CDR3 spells CSASTSGPYEQYF. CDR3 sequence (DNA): TGCAGTGCCAGCACTAGCGGGCCCTACGAGCAGTACTTC.

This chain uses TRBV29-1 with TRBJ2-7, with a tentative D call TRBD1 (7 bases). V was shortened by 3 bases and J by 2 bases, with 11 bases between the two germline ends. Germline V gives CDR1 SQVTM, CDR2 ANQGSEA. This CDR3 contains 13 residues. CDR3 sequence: CSVDTGEAYEQYF. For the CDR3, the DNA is TGCAGCGTTGATACAGGGGAGGCCTACGAGCAGTACTTC.

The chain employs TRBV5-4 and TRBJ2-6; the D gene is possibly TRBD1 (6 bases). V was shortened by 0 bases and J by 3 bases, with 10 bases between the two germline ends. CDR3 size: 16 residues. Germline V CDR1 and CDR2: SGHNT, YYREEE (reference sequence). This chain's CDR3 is CASSLAQGFGANVLTF. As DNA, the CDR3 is TGTGCCAGCAGCTTGGCCCAGGGGTTTGGGGCCAACGTCCTGACTTTC. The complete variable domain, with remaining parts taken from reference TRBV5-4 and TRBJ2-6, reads ETGVTQSPTHLIKTRGQQVTLRCSSQSGHNTVSWYQQALGQGPQFIFQYYREEENGRGNFPPRFSGLQFPNYSSELNVNALELDDSALYLCASSLAQGFGANVLTFGAGSRLTVL.

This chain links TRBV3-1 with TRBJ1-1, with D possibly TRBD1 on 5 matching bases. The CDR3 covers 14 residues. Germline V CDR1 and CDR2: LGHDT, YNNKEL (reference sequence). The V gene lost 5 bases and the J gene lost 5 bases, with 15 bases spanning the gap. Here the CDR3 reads CASSTITGGTEAFF. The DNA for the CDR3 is TGTGCCAGCAGCACCATCACGGGGGGGACTGAAGCTTTCTTT.

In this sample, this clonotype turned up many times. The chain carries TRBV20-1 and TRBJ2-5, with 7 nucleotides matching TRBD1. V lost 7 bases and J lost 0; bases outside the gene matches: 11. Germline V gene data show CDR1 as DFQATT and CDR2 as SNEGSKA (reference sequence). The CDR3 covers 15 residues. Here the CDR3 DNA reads TGCAGTGTCCAACGACAGGGCCTATACCAAGAGACCCAGTACTTC. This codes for CSVQRQGLYQETQYF.

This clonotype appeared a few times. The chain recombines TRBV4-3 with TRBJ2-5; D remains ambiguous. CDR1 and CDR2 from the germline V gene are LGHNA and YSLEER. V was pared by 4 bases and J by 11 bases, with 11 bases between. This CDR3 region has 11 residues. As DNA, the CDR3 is TGCGCCAGCAGCCGTAACAATGAGCAGTACTTC. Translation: CASSRNNEQYF.

CDR3 sequence reads: CSARDETSGKRYNEQFF. CDR3 bases: TGCAGTGCTAGAGATGAGACTAGCGGGAAAAGATACAATGAGCAGTTCTTC. This chain connects TRBV20-1 to TRBJ2-1, with 11 bases identical to TRBD2. The CDR3 contains 17 residues. V trimming: 0 bases; J trimming: 4 bases; junction bases outside the gene matches: 8. Germline V CDR1 and CDR2: DFQATT, SNEGSKA (reference sequence).

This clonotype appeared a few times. As DNA, the CDR3 is TGTGCCAGCAGCCCCATCCGGGACGGCCGCTTCACCGGGGAGCTGTTTTTT. Translating gives CASSPIRDGRFTGELFF. V gene TRBV7-2 combines with J gene TRBJ2-2; tentatively, D is TRBD1 or TRBD2 (5 bases each). Germline CDR1 and CDR2: SGHTA and FQGNSA. Trimming cost V 5 bases and J 4 bases, with 20 bases left between them. This CDR3 contains 17 residues. The whole variable domain, filled in from reference TRBV7-2 and TRBJ2-2, reads GAGVSQSPSNKVTEKGKDVELRCDPISGHTALYWYRQSLGQGLEFLIYFQGNSAPDKSGLPSDRFSAERTGGSVSTLTIQRTQQEDSAVYLCASSPIRDGRFTGELFFGEGSRLTVL.

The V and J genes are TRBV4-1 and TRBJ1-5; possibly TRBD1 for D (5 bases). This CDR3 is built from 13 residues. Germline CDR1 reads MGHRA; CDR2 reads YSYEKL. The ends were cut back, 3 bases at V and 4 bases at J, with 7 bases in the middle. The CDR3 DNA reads TGCGCCAGCAGCCATCGGGGGAATCAGCCCCAGCATTTT. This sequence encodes CASSHRGNQPQHF.

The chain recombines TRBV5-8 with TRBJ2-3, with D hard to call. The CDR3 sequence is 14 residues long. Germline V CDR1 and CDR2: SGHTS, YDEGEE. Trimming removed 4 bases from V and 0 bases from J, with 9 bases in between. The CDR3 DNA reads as TGTGCCAGCAGCCCCGACGGGAGCACAGATACGCAGTATTTT. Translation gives CASSPDGSTDTQYF.

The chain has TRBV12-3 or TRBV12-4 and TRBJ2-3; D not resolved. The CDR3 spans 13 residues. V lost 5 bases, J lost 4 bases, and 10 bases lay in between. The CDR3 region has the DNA TGTGCCAGCAGTCCGGACGAGGCAGATACGCAGTATTTT. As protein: CASSPDEADTQYF.

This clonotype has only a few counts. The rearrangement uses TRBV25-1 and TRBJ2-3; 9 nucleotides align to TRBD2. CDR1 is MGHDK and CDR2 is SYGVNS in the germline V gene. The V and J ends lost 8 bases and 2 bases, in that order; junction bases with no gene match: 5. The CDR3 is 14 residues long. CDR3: CASASGIYTDTQYF. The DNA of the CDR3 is TGTGCCAGCGCTAGCGGGATTTACACAGATACGCAGTATTTT.

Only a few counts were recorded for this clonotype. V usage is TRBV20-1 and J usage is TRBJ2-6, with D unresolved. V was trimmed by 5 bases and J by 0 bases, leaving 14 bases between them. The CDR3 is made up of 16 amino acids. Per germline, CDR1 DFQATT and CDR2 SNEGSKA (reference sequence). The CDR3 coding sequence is TGCAGTGCTCCCAGGTCACCGGCCTCTGGGGCCAACGTCCTGACTTTC. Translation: CSAPRSPASGANVLTF.

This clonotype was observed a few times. DNA for the CDR3: TGTGCCAGCAGTGAGACAGGGTTAGCCAAAAACATTCAGTACTTC. Translation: CASSETGLAKNIQYF. V and J are TRBV6-4 and TRBJ2-4; 7 bases align to TRBD1. Germline assignment: CDR1 MRHNA and CDR2 SNTAGT. The CDR3 totals 15 residues. V dropped 3 bases and J dropped 0; count of bases not matched to a gene: 2.